These 32 T cell receptor beta chains share one sample of origin, sequenced in a study of a mutant IDH1 vaccine in newly diagnosed glioma. Their specific antigens are unknown. Some clones are missing from TCRdb's copy, which holds only in-frame ones; the method was immunoSEQ multiplex PCR. The sample shows 39,000 or so clones, roughly 74% of them seen only once. Sample time point: week 5, during vaccination. The study gave 300 ug of mutant IDH1 20-mer peptide per vaccine dose, with topical imiquimod. The sequenced sample was PBMCs, obtained from a glioma patient whose treatment included an IDH1 peptide vaccine. Every receptor here comes from a man aged 35 to 55 with glioma.

The chain is built from TRBV5-6 and TRBJ1-2; D not certain. The CDR3 runs 12 residues. Deletions cut 4 bases from V and 3 bases from J, with 7 bases between. The germline V gene has CDR1 SGHDT and CDR2 YYEEEE. CDR3 amino acids: CASSAADYGYTF. Here the CDR3 DNA reads TGTGCCAGCAGCGCGGCGGACTATGGCTACACCTTC.

The V call is TRBV2, the J call TRBJ2-3; weak D call: TRBD2 (8 bases). Trimming shortened V by 6 bases and J by 6 bases, and 19 bases separated the two germline ends. There are 15 residues in the CDR3. Per the germline V gene, CDR1 is SNHLY and CDR2 is FYNNEI. CDR3 sequence (DNA): TGTGCCAGCAGATCACAGGGGACTAGTGATGATACGCAGTATTTT. It yields the protein CASRSQGTSDDTQYF.

The chain is built from TRBV30 and TRBJ1-1; D not resolved. The CDR3 has 12 amino acids. From germline, CDR1 is GTSNPN and CDR2 SVGIG (reference sequence). V was pared by 5 bases and J by 10 bases, with 17 bases between. This CDR3 is CAWEFPSGIAFF. The CDR3, as DNA: TGTGCCTGGGAGTTTCCTAGCGGGATAGCTTTCTTT.

The V call is TRBV28, the J call TRBJ1-5; no clear D. Germline assignment: CDR1 MDHEN and CDR2 SYDVKM. This CDR3 has 15 residues. Deletions cut 10 bases from V and 2 bases from J, with 18 bases between. The DNA of the CDR3 is TGTGCCACCCGTTCGGTTGGCAGTCGCAATCAGCCCCAGCATTTT. Protein product: CATRSVGSRNQPQHF.

The chain uses TRBV27 and TRBJ2-7; 8 nucleotides align to TRBD1. The CDR3 is 13 residues long. Germline CDR1 reads MNHEY; CDR2 reads SMNVEV (reference sequence). Losses at the gene ends were 3 bases for V and 5 bases for J; bases not matched to a gene: 3. The DNA of the CDR3 is TGTGCCAGCAGTTTGAGACAGGGGAACGAGCAGTACTTC. Protein: CASSLRQGNEQYF.

The chain is built from TRBV4-2 and TRBJ1-2; D gene ambiguous. V was clipped by 0 bases and J by 8 bases, with 16 bases between them. The CDR3 extends over 15 amino acids. Germline values: CDR1 LGHNA, CDR2 YNFKEQ. The CDR3 sequence is CASSQDSGQGWGYTF. In DNA form, the CDR3 reads TGTGCCAGCAGCCAAGATAGTGGCCAAGGCTGGGGCTACACCTTC.

The chain recombines TRBV10-2 with TRBJ2-7; a possible D gene is TRBD2 (5 bases). CDR1 and CDR2 (germline): WSHSY, SAAADI. V lost 4 bases to trimming and J lost 1 base, with 8 bases between them. This CDR3 has 13 amino acids. The CDR3 is CASSASGSYEQYF. The DNA for the CDR3 is TGCGCCAGCAGTGCCAGCGGATCCTACGAGCAGTACTTC.

Sample share makes this clone medium-sized. J is TRBJ1-1 and V is TRBV7-9, with 8 bases identical to TRBD1. With 4 bases clipped from V and 8 bases from J, the junction kept 3 bases outside the gene matches. The CDR3 length is 12 residues. Germline CDR1 is SEHNR and CDR2 is FQNEAQ (reference sequence). The CDR3 here is CASSYGDREAFF. The CDR3 bases are TGTGCCAGCAGCTATGGGGACAGGGAAGCTTTCTTT.

The chain recombines TRBV7-9 with TRBJ2-7; D perhaps matches TRBD1 (6 bases). CDR1 SEHNR and CDR2 FQNEAQ come from the germline V gene (reference sequence). The CDR3 runs 12 residues. The V end was cut by 5 bases, the J end by 5 bases, with 10 bases between. The CDR3 DNA sequence: TGTGCCAGCAGCCTGACAGGTGACGAGCAGTACTTC. Its translation is CASSLTGDEQYF.

The chain has TRBV4-1 and TRBJ2-3, with 7 bases that match TRBD1. V trimming: 2 bases; J trimming: 4 bases; junction bases outside the gene matches: 9. Germline-derived CDR1 and CDR2 are MGHRA and YSYEKL. The CDR3 runs 16 residues. The CDR3: CASSQPTGKLADTQYF. CDR3 DNA sequence: TGCGCCAGCAGCCAACCGACAGGGAAGTTAGCAGATACGCAGTATTTT.

This chain uses TRBV10-3 with TRBJ1-1, with D hard to call. There are 15 residues in the CDR3. Germline CDR1 reads ENHRY; CDR2 reads SYGVKD. V was clipped by 2 bases and J by 1 base, with 11 bases between them. CDR3 region: CAISEPGSPNTEAFF. CDR3 nucleotide sequence: TGTGCCATCAGTGAGCCGGGATCTCCGAACACTGAAGCTTTCTTT.

The rearrangement joins TRBV6-5 to TRBJ2-5; D perhaps matches TRBD2 (6 bases). The CDR3 runs to 14 residues. The germline V gene encodes CDR1 MNHEY and CDR2 SVGAGI. V lost 2 bases and J lost 1, with 8 bases in between. The CDR3 sequence: CASSYGGTQETQYF. CDR3 nucleotides: TGTGCCAGCAGTTACGGAGGGACCCAAGAGACCCAGTACTTC.

V is TRBV2 and J is TRBJ1-2; no clear D. V was trimmed by 2 bases and J by 1 base, leaving 11 bases between them. CDR3 size: 15 residues. The germline gives CDR1 SNHLY, CDR2 FYNNEI. The CDR3 spells CASSEWTPDNYGYTF. CDR3 sequence (DNA): TGTGCCAGCAGTGAATGGACGCCGGATAACTATGGCTACACCTTC. Full variable domain (outside the CDR3, taken from reference TRBV2 and TRBJ1-2): EPEVTQTPSHQVTQMGQEVILRCVPISNHLYFYWYRQILGQKVEFLVSFYNNEISEKSEIFDDQFSVERPDGSNFTLKIRSTKLEDSAMYFCASSEWTPDNYGYTFGSGTRLTVV.

This rearrangement joins TRBV2 to TRBJ2-1, with a tentative D call TRBD2 (6 bases). This CDR3 contains 14 residues. The V gene lost 8 bases and the J gene lost 2 bases, with 13 bases spanning the gap. CDR1 and CDR2 from the germline V gene are SNHLY and FYNNEI. CDR3 residues: CASLPGLPYNEQFF. The CDR3 DNA is TGTGCCAGCCTCCCGGGACTTCCCTACAATGAGCAGTTCTTC.

With respect to this clone: Other DNA variants within this sample encode the same CDR3. The rearrangement joins TRBV19 to TRBJ2-1; TRBD2 matches at 9 bases. The V and J ends lost 3 bases and 2 bases, in that order; junction bases with no gene match: 2. The CDR3 sequence is 15 residues long. The germline CDR1 and CDR2 sequences are LNHDA and SQIVND (reference sequence). The DNA for the CDR3 is TGTGCCAGTAGTATTGGCGGGGGGGCCTACAATGAGCAGTTCTTC. Translating it yields CASSIGGGAYNEQFF.

This sequence joins TRBV7-2 and TRBJ2-7, with 8 bases identical to TRBD2. The CDR3 contains 13 residues. After removal of 1 base from V and 7 bases from J, the junction contained 3 bases not matched to a gene. The germline gives CDR1 SGHTA, CDR2 FQGNSA. The CDR3 DNA is TGTGCCAGCAGCTTAGGACTAGCGCGTGAGCAGTACTTC. It specifies CASSLGLAREQYF.

The chain uses TRBV2 and TRBJ2-7, with 10 bases that match TRBD1. V was pared by 5 bases and J by 4 bases, with 8 bases of the junction left unmatched. CDR1 is SNHLY and CDR2 is FYNNEI in the germline V gene. The CDR3 consists of 15 residues. The CDR3 is CASSLGQGVFYEQYF. The CDR3 region has the DNA TGTGCCAGCAGTCTCGGACAGGGGGTTTTTTACGAGCAGTACTTC. Full variable domain (outside the CDR3, taken from reference TRBV2 and TRBJ2-7): EPEVTQTPSHQVTQMGQEVILRCVPISNHLYFYWYRQILGQKVEFLVSFYNNEISEKSEIFDDQFSVERPDGSNFTLKIRSTKLEDSAMYFCASSLGQGVFYEQYFGPGTRLTVT.

This rearrangement joins TRBV7-7 to TRBJ2-5, with D perhaps TRBD1 (7 bases). Looked up from germline, CDR1 is SSHAT and CDR2 is FNYEAQ (reference sequence). The CDR3 consists of 16 residues. The V and J ends lost 5 bases and 4 bases respectively, with 20 bases between them. CDR3 in DNA: TGTGCCAGCAGCCAACGCGGAGGGGGCGGCGGAGAGACCCAGTACTTC. This translates into CASSQRGGGGGETQYF.

CDR3 loop: CASSIDSLRPGTRLGDTQYF. The CDR3 DNA is TGTGCCAGTAGTATAGATTCACTGCGGCCCGGGACTAGGTTGGGAGATACGCAGTATTTT. The V gene is TRBV19, the J gene TRBJ2-3; TRBD2 matches at 8 bases. Germline CDR1 reads LNHDA; CDR2 reads SQIVND (reference sequence). Trimming removed 0 bases from V and 5 bases from J; junction bases left unmatched: 19. The CDR3 is 20 amino acids.

The V and J genes are TRBV6-5 and TRBJ1-2, with a tentative D call TRBD1 (6 bases). The CDR3 is 14 residues long. CDR1 MNHEY and CDR2 SVGAGI come from the germline V gene. The V and J ends lost 2 bases and 6 bases respectively, with 13 bases between them. As DNA, the CDR3 is TGTGCCAGCAGTTACGACAGGTGGAGCGATGGCTACACCTTC. The encoded protein is CASSYDRWSDGYTF.

Concerning this clone itself: This CDR3 is also generated by other DNA sequences in the sample. The chain uses TRBV6-5 and TRBJ2-2; tentative D call: TRBD2 (6 bases). There are 14 residues in the CDR3. Trimming removed 0 bases from V and 4 bases from J, with 6 bases in between. CDR1 is MNHEY, CDR2 SVGAGI, per germline. CDR3 region: CASSYSGGTGELFF. The CDR3 DNA sequence: TGTGCCAGCAGTTACTCGGGGGGCACCGGGGAGCTGTTTTTT.

There are a few counts of this clone. The CDR3 region has the DNA TGCAGCGTTGAGGCGGCCGGCACTGAAGCTTTCTTT. Its translation: CSVEAAGTEAFF. The chain recombines TRBV29-1 with TRBJ1-1, with D uncertain. Germline values: CDR1 SQVTM, CDR2 ANQGSEA. The CDR3 contains 12 residues. V lost 3 bases and J 4 bases, leaving 9 bases between the germline ends. The complete variable domain, with remaining parts taken from reference TRBV29-1 and TRBJ1-1, reads SAVISQKPSRDICQRGTSLTIQCQVDSQVTMMFWYRQQPGQSLTLIATANQGSEATYESGFVIDKFPISRPNLTFSTLTVSNMSPEDSSIYLCSVEAAGTEAFFGQGTRLTVV.

The chain recombines TRBV6-6 with TRBJ1-4; unclear D gene. The V and J ends lost 1 base and 8 bases respectively, with 14 bases between them. Germline lookup yields CDR1 MNHNY and CDR2 SVGAGI (reference sequence). The length of the CDR3 is 15 residues. The CDR3, as DNA: TGTGCCAGCAGTTACTTGGGAGGTCGGAAGGAAAAACTGTTTTTT. This sequence encodes CASSYLGGRKEKLFF.

This clone was picked up a small number of times. The V call is TRBV19, the J call TRBJ1-2; D is ambiguous. CDR1 LNHDA and CDR2 SQIVND come from the germline V gene (reference sequence). The V gene lost 7 bases and the J gene lost 4 bases, with 10 bases spanning the gap. The CDR3 sequence is 12 residues long. CDR3 in amino acids: CASIRLRYGYTF. In DNA, the CDR3 is TGTGCCAGTATTCGACTCCGCTATGGCTACACCTTC.

The chain has TRBV7-9 and TRBJ2-5, with 8 bases identical to TRBD1. The J segment lost 5 bases and the V segment lost 1 base, leaving 6 bases of the junction unmatched. The germline V gene has CDR1 SEHNR and CDR2 FQNEAQ (reference sequence). The CDR3 totals 15 residues. The CDR3 region has the DNA TGTGCCAGCAGCTTAGTGTCAGGGGGCGGTGAGACCCAGTACTTC. Amino acid sequence: CASSLVSGGGETQYF. Full variable domain (missing parts from reference TRBV7-9 and TRBJ2-5): DTGVSQNPRHKITKRGQNVTFRCDPISEHNRLYWYRQTLGQGPEFLTYFQNEAQLEKSRLLSDRFSAERPKGSFSTLEIQRTEQGDSAMYLCASSLVSGGGETQYFGPGTRLLVL.

The chain links TRBV7-8 to TRBJ2-7; D is undetermined. This CDR3 is built from 9 residues. The V end was cut by 7 bases, the J end by 12 bases, with 10 bases between. The germline gives CDR1 SGHVS, CDR2 FQNEAQ. CDR3 DNA: TGTGCCAGCACCTTGTACCGGTACTTC. It yields the protein CASTLYRYF. Full variable domain (missing parts from reference TRBV7-8 and TRBJ2-7): GAGVSQSPRYKVAKRGQDVALRCDPISGHVSLFWYQQALGQGPEFLTYFQNEAQLDKSGLPSDRFFAERPEGSVSTLKIQRTQQEDSAVYLCASTLYRYFGPGTRLTVT.

V is TRBV18 and J is TRBJ2-7; tentative D call: TRBD1 (5 bases). The CDR3 sequence is 16 residues long. CDR1 and CDR2 (germline): KGHSH, LQKENI. V shed 3 bases and J shed 2 bases, with 17 bases lying between them. The CDR3 spells CASSPSGRALAYEQYF. The DNA for the CDR3 is TGTGCCAGCTCACCTTCGGGCAGGGCCCTGGCCTACGAGCAGTACTTC.

This clone was picked up one time. This chain connects TRBV30 to TRBJ2-7, with D possibly called TRBD1 or TRBD2 (7 bases each). The CDR3 has 13 amino acids. Trimming took 1 base from V and 9 from J, leaving 16 bases between them. CDR1 GTSNPN and CDR2 SVGIG come from the germline V gene (reference sequence). The CDR3 nucleotides read TGTGCCTGGAGTGGCAGGGGGAGGGTCGGGCAGTACTTC. This gives the protein CAWSGRGRVGQYF.

V is TRBV5-1 and J is TRBJ1-6; 8 bases map to TRBD1. Germline lookup yields CDR1 SGHRS and CDR2 YFSETQ. This CDR3 comprises 15 residues. The ends lost 4 bases at V and 5 bases at J; junction bases unmatched: 5. CDR3 DNA: TGCGCCAGCAGCCAACAGGGGGTAGATAATTCACCCCTCCACTTT. It translates to CASSQQGVDNSPLHF.

There are a few counts of this clone. The chain couples TRBV9 to TRBJ1-1; weak D call: TRBD1 (6 bases). The CDR3 totals 13 residues. V lost 0 bases and J 11 bases, leaving 14 bases between the germline ends. The V gene's germline CDR1 is SGDLS and CDR2 YYNGEE. The CDR3 nucleotides read TGTGCCAGCAGCGTAGTCACAGGGTTAGAGGCTTTCTTT. This codes for CASSVVTGLEAFF.

J is TRBJ2-1 and V is TRBV5-1, with 7 bases aligning to TRBD2. The CDR3 is 16 amino acids. Germline lookup yields CDR1 SGHRS and CDR2 YFSETQ. V lost 4 bases and J lost 4; bases outside the gene matches: 11. The CDR3 nucleotides read TGCGCCAGCAGCCCGACACTGGGCGGGGGTTACAATGAGCAGTTCTTC. Amino acids: CASSPTLGGGYNEQFF.

The rearrangement links TRBV7-2 to TRBJ2-1; maybe TRBD1 (5 bases). Germline V gene data show CDR1 as SGHTA and CDR2 as FQGNSA. The CDR3 sequence is 13 residues long. The V end was cut by 7 bases, the J end by 6 bases, with 13 bases between. The CDR3 bases are TGTGCCAGCACCAAGGCTGGGGCCAATGAGCAGTTCTTC. Residues: CASTKAGANEQFF.